This paragraph covers one TCR beta chain sequence. The data were obtained in a study of cytotoxic CD8 clonotypes in ibrutinib-treated CLL. Clones were sequenced by immunoSEQ multiplex PCR, and TCRdb holds only the in-frame ones, with some missing. Among tens of thousands of clones, about 65% were seen once, and the ten largest hold about 40%. The source was PBMCs, collected after 12 months of ibrutinib treatment. The clonotype was recovered from a human donor with chronic lymphocytic leukemia.

This chain's CDR3 is CASSPRWTSSGIDEQFF. Written as DNA, the CDR3 is TGTGCCAGCAGCCCCCGATGGACTAGCAGCGGGATTGATGAGCAGTTCTTC. This chain joins TRBV9 and TRBJ2-1; 8 bases are a match to TRBD2. V gave up 4 bases and J gave up 8 bases; unmatched junction bases: 17. CDR1 SGDLS and CDR2 YYNGEE come from the germline V gene. The CDR3 is 17 residues long.